A selection of T cell receptor beta chains follows, all from one sample in a study of shared clonotypes between healthy human individuals. Profiling relied on immunoSEQ multiplex PCR, and the TCRdb table lists in-frame clones only, not all of them. The table shows hundreds of thousands of clones, with approximately 97% occurring only once. What was sequenced was naive CD4+ T cells sorted from blood. These receptors were taken from a woman in her twenties or thirties in good health. Each CDR3 is given with its conserved first and last residue. The D gene is left open where the match is weak. The size of a clone is reported for some rows only, either as once, few or many, or as a class for expanded clones.

>.|TRBJ1-2|.|TRBV2
TGTGCCAGCAGTCTGTTGCGGCCGTCTGTGGGCTACACCTTC
CASSLLRPSVGYTF
>.|TRBJ1-3|.|TRBV28
TGTGCCAGCAGATCTGGAAACACCATATATTTT
CASRSGNTIYF
>.|TRBJ1-1|.|TRBV10-1
TGCGCCAGCATCCGTACCTCGGAGGCTTTCTTT
CASIRTSEAFF
>.|TRBJ2-3|TRBD2|TRBV6-5
TGTGCCAGCGGGCCGACTAGCGGGGGCACAGATACGCAGTATTTT
CASGPTSGGTDTQYF
>.|TRBJ2-7|TRBD1|TRBV4-1
TGCGCCAGCAGCCAATACCAGGGGGCGGTCGAGCAGTACTTC
CASSQYQGAVEQYF
>.|TRBJ2-1|.|TRBV4-1
TGCGCCAGCAGCCCCCGGTACTCCTACAATGAGCAGTTCTTC
CASSPRYSYNEQFF
>.|TRBJ2-3|TRBD2|TRBV10-2
TGCGCCAGCAGTGAAGTGCCTAGCGGGAGCACAGATACGCAGTATTTT
CASSEVPSGSTDTQYF
>.|TRBJ2-2|TRBD2|TRBV5-1
TGCGCCAGCAGCTTACTAGCGGGAGAAACGGCCGGGGAGCTGTTTTTT
CASSLLAGETAGELFF
>.|TRBJ1-5|.|TRBV30
TGTGCCTGGAGTCCGGACAGTCTCCAGCCCCAGCATTTT
CAWSPDSLQPQHF
>once|TRBJ1-1|.|TRBV28
TGTGCCAGCAGTTTTGGGGGTCGGGGCATTGACGTTTTCTTT
CASSFGGRGIDVFF
>.|TRBJ2-5|.|TRBV18
TGTGCCAGCTCACTGGGGGGCCAAGAGACCCAGTACTTC
CASSLGGQETQYF
>once|TRBJ2-2|.|TRBV25-1
TGTGCCAGCAGTGGGTTCGGAGAGCGGGAGCTGTTTTTT
CASSGFGERELFF
>.|TRBJ2-1|.|TRBV19
TGTGCCAGTAGTACGACTAGGTTCCAGTTCTTC
CASSTTRFQFF
>.|TRBJ2-1|.|TRBV11-3
TGTGCCAGCAGCCAAAAGCGGGTTTCCTACAATGAGCAGTTCTTC
CASSQKRVSYNEQFF
>.|TRBJ2-7|TRBD1|TRBV10-3
TGTGCCATCGCCGTTGACAGGGCCTACGAGCAGTACTTC
CAIAVDRAYEQYF
>.|TRBJ1-2|TRBD1|TRBV6-1
TGTGCCAGCAGTGAGCGACAGGGGCCGGCCGGCTACACCTTC
CASSERQGPAGYTF
>.|TRBJ1-2|.|TRBV19
TGTGCCAGTAGTTCCCCCTATGGCTACACCTTC
CASSSPYGYTF
>.|TRBJ1-4|.|TRBV10-1
TGCGCCAGCCTTCTGGACGGCATTAAGGAAAAACTGTTTTTT
CASLLDGIKEKLFF
>.|TRBJ2-3|.|TRBV5-1
TGCGCCAGCAGACAAGGGGGGGTTAATACGCAGTATTTT
CASRQGGVNTQYF
>.|TRBJ1-2|TRBD1|TRBV9
TGTGCCAGCAGCGCCGGACAGGGAGGGAGCTACACCTTC
CASSAGQGGSYTF
>.|TRBJ2-7|TRBD1|TRBV5-6
TGTGCCAGCTCCACAGGGGGTGTTAGCTACGAGCAGTACTTC
CASSTGGVSYEQYF
>.|TRBJ2-1|.|TRBV28
TGTGCCAGCAATAGACGGCCCAATGAGCAGTTCTTC
CASNRRPNEQFF
>.|TRBJ2-7|TRBD1|TRBV7-2
TGTGCCAGCAGCTTAATAAATTACGTAGGACAGGACTCCTACGAGCAGTACTTC
CASSLINYVGQDSYEQYF
>.|TRBJ2-2|TRBD2|TRBV6-1
TGTGCCAGCATCTGGGAGGGACTACATACCGGGGAGCTGTTTTTT
CASIWEGLHTGELFF
>.|TRBJ1-1|.|TRBV4-1
TGCGCCAGCAGCCGAGGTGGTTTTAGCACTGAAGCTTTCTTT
CASSRGGFSTEAFF
>.|TRBJ2-3|TRBD1|TRBV11-2
TGTGCCAGCAGCTTAGCAACGGGGCCGAACAGGGGTAGCACAGATACGCAGTATTTT
CASSLATGPNRGSTDTQYF
>.|TRBJ1-1|TRBD1|TRBV5-4
TGTGCCAGCAGCCCAGGGGGGTCCGTTGAAGCTTTCTTT
CASSPGGSVEAFF
>once|TRBJ2-1|.|TRBV6-5
TGTGCCAGCAGTTACTCGAAACAGCGCTCCTACAATGAGCAGTTCTTC
CASSYSKQRSYNEQFF
>.|TRBJ2-7|.|TRBV5-5
TGTGCCAGCAGCTTGGCCGGGAGCAAGGACGAGCAGTACTTC
CASSLAGSKDEQYF
>.|TRBJ1-5|.|TRBV19
TGTGCCAGTTCAAGACTTCGGGGGCAGCCCCAGCATTTT
CASSRLRGQPQHF
>.|TRBJ1-5|.|TRBV18
TGTGCCAGCTCCGCAAACACCTATAGCAATCAGCCCCAGCATTTT
CASSANTYSNQPQHF
>.|TRBJ2-1|TRBD2|TRBV7-6
TGTGCCAGCAGCTCGATAGCGGGCAGAAATGAGCAGTTCTTC
CASSSIAGRNEQFF
>.|TRBJ1-5|.|TRBV28
TGTGCCAGCAGTTTAAATGGACAGATCCAGCCCCAGCATTTT
CASSLNGQIQPQHF
>.|TRBJ1-3|.|TRBV28
TGTGCCAGCAGTTCCGGACCCCAGGGGAACGTAAACACCATATATTTT
CASSSGPQGNVNTIYF
>.|TRBJ2-7|.|TRBV27
TGTGCCAGTTCTATGGCGGGACGCTCCTACGAGCAGTACTTC
CASSMAGRSYEQYF
>.|TRBJ2-5|.|TRBV28
TGTGCCAGCAGTTTATTTGCGGGATACCAAGAGACCCAGTACTTC
CASSLFAGYQETQYF